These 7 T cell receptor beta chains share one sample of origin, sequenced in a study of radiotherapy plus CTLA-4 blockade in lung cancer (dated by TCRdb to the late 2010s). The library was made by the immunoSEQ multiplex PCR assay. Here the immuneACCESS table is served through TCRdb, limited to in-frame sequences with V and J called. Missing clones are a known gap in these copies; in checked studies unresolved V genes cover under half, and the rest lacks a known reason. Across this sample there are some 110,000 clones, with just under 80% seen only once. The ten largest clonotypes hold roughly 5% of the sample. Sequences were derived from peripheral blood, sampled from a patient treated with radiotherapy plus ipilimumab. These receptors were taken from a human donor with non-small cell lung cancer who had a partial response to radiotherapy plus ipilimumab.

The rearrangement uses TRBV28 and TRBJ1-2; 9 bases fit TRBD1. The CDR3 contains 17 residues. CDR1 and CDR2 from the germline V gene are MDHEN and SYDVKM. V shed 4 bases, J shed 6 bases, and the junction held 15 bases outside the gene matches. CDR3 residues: CASSSTGTGPRNHGYTF. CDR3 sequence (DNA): TGTGCCAGCAGTTCCACCGGGACAGGGCCAAGAAACCATGGCTACACCTTC.

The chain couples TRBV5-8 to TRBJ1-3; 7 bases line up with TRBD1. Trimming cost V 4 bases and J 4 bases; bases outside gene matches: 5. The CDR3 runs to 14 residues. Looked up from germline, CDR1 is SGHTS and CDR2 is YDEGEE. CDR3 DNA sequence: TGTGCCAGCAGCCTAGACAGGGCCGGAAACACCATATATTTT. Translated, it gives CASSLDRAGNTIYF.

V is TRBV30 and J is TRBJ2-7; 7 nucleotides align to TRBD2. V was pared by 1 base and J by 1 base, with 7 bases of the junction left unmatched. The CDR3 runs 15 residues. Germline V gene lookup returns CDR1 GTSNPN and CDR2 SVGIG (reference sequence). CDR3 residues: CAWSAGGGFSYEQYF. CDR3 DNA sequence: TGTGCCTGGAGTGCCGGGGGAGGGTTTTCCTACGAGCAGTACTTC.

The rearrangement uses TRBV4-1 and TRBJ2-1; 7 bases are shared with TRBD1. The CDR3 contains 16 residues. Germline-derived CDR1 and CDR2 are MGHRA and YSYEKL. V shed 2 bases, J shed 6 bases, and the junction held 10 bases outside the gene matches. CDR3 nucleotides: TGCGCCAGCAGCCAACCCCGACAGGGTCGAAGCAATGAGCAGTTCTTC. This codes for CASSQPRQGRSNEQFF.

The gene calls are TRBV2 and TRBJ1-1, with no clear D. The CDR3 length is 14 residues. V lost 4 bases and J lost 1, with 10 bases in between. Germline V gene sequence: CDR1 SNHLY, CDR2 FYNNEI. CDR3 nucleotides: TGTGCCAGCAGTGGGGCCAAAGGGAACACTGAAGCTTTCTTT. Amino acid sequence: CASSGAKGNTEAFF.

This CDR3 reads CASSIGGLTNEKLFF. CDR3 DNA: TGCGCCAGCAGCATAGGAGGGTTAACTAATGAAAAACTGTTTTTT. This chain connects TRBV5-1 to TRBJ1-4; D is unresolved. Trimming took 4 bases from V and 1 from J, leaving 11 bases between them. Germline values: CDR1 SGHRS, CDR2 YFSETQ. The CDR3 extends over 15 amino acids.

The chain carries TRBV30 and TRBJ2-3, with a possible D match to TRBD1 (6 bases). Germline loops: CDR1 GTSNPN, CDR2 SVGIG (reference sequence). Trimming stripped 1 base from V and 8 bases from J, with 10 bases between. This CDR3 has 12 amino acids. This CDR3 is CAWSEQGTTQYF. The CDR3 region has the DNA TGTGCCTGGAGTGAACAGGGTACTACGCAGTATTTT. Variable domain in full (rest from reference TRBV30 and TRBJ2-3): SQTIHQWPATLVQPVGSPLSLECTVEGTSNPNLYWYRQAAGRGLQLLFYSVGIGQISSEVPQNLSASRPQDRQFILSSKKLLLSDSGFYLCAWSEQGTTQYFGPGTRLTVL.